One and the same sample provided the 4 T cell receptor beta chains below, sequenced in a study of cytomegalovirus exposure and HLA in healthy donors. PCR used 60 Vbeta primers and 13 Jbeta primers. Assay: immunoSEQ multiplex PCR; the TCRdb copy retains only in-frame clones and omits some. The sample yields about 160,000 clones, roughly 84% seen once. Sequencing was performed on PBMCs. These receptors originate from a male donor in good health and CMV-seronegative.

This chain joins TRBV28 and TRBJ2-1; TRBD2 agrees at 7 bases. The CDR3 sequence is 14 residues long. The germline V gene has CDR1 MDHEN and CDR2 SYDVKM. The V gene end was trimmed by 8 bases and the J gene end by 4 bases; junction bases not matched to a gene: 8. DNA for the CDR3: TGTGCCAGCCTTTCCGGGACTACTTACAATGAGCAGTTCTTC. Amino acid sequence: CASLSGTTYNEQFF.

This clone was recorded once. This chain links TRBV7-9 with TRBJ2-1, with TRBD2 matching 14 bases. The junction had 7 bases not matched to a gene; V was cut back by 3 bases and J by 3 bases. Germline values: CDR1 SEHNR, CDR2 FQNEAQ (reference sequence). The CDR3 covers 18 residues. CDR3 sequence (DNA): TGTGCCAGCAGCTTCGGGACTAGCGGGAGTTCCCTCTACAATGAGCAGTTCTTC. Translation: CASSFGTSGSSLYNEQFF.

The CDR3, as DNA: TGTGCCAGCAGCTTAGGGGGCGCAGATACGCAGTATTTT. Protein sequence: CASSLGGADTQYF. The rearrangement joins TRBV7-2 to TRBJ2-3; D perhaps matches TRBD1 (5 bases). Between the trimmed V and J ends, which lost 1 base and 4 bases, there was a span of 6 bases. Germline V lookup: CDR1 SGHTA, CDR2 FQGNSA. The CDR3 totals 13 residues. Based on the CDR3 plus reference TRBV7-2 and TRBJ2-3, the full variable domain is GAGVSQSPSNKVTEKGKDVELRCDPISGHTALYWYRQSLGQGLEFLIYFQGNSAPDKSGLPSDRFSAERTGGSVSTLTIQRTQQEDSAVYLCASSLGGADTQYFGPGTRLTVL.

This sequence joins TRBV5-4 and TRBJ1-1; no clear D gene. This CDR3 is 15 amino acids long. Trimming removed 2 bases from V and 4 bases from J, with 15 bases in between. CDR1 is SGHNT, CDR2 YYREEE, per germline (reference sequence). The CDR3: CASSFTAVRGTEAFF. CDR3 bases: TGTGCCAGCAGCTTTACAGCCGTTCGGGGCACTGAAGCTTTCTTT.